The 27 T cell receptor beta chains presented below share a single source sample, sequenced in a study of human T cells and chemical hapten exposure (dated by TCRdb to the early 2020s). Sample time point, as interpreted from the label and publication: patch test 1, 2 weeks after DPC sensitization. This sample's treatment or condition label indicates: therapeutic diphenylcyclopropenone sensitization with weekly scalp DPC. Library generation was performed with RACE. Sequencing was carried out with a NextSeq 500. TCRdb reanalyzed the raw reads on its own, using fastp at Q25 for trimming and MiXCR for clone calling, and kept in-frame beta chains. Each CDR3 protein appears once, grouped with its most common genes and DNA. The table for this sample lists under 130,000 distinct CDR3 sequences; 9.5% to 12% of them were counted only once. The leading ten clones occupy 3% to 4.5% of the sample. The sample here was whole blood, taken in connection with sensitization to the hapten diphenylcyclopropenone (DPC). All receptors derive from a woman between 40 and 55 years old with alopecia areata. Some clones in this sample may be carry-over from other donors' samples.

This clonotype was seen repeatedly, ten times or more. This chain connects TRBV6-6 to TRBJ1-1, with 10 bases lining up with TRBD1. Germline CDR1 reads MNHNY; CDR2 reads SVGAGI (reference sequence). This CDR3 region has 17 residues. Trimming removed 0 bases from V and 4 bases from J; junction bases left unmatched: 8. Written as DNA, the CDR3 is TGTGCCAGCAGTTACTCCTCCCCGGGACAGGGGAGCACTGAAGCTTTCTTT. Translated: CASSYSSPGQGSTEAFF.

This clonotype came up many times. The chain employs TRBV18 and TRBJ1-2, with D uncertain. Germline-derived CDR1 and CDR2 are KGHSH and LQKENI. This CDR3 comprises 14 residues. V lost 3 bases to trimming and J lost 6 bases, with 14 bases between them. The CDR3 DNA is TGTGCCAGCTCACCTCAGGTTGAAGGAAATGGCTACACCTTC. This encodes CASSPQVEGNGYTF.

This clonotype was detected many times. The chain employs TRBV6-5 and TRBJ1-4; D possibly corresponds to TRBD1 (5 bases). CDR1 is MNHEY, CDR2 SVGAGI, per germline. The length of the CDR3 is 14 residues. V was cut by 6 bases and J by 4 bases, with 12 bases left in between. The CDR3 nucleotides read TGTGCCAGCAGACCAGGGCAACGTAATGAAAAACTGTTTTTT. Amino acid sequence: CASRPGQRNEKLFF.

This clonotype has a handful of counts. The gene calls are TRBV18 and TRBJ1-2; 10 nucleotides match TRBD1. The ends lost 3 bases at V and 4 bases at J; junction bases unmatched: 14. Germline CDR1 reads KGHSH; CDR2 reads LQKENI. This CDR3 comprises 18 residues. CDR3 coding DNA: TGTGCCAGCTCACCGATTCCGGGACAGGGGTTTCGCGGCTATGGCTACACCTTC. The encoded protein is CASSPIPGQGFRGYGYTF. Combining the CDR3 with reference TRBV18 and TRBJ1-2 gives the whole variable domain NAGVMQNPRHLVRRRGQEARLRCSPMKGHSHVYWYRQLPEEGLKFMVYLQKENIIDESGMPKERFSAEFPKEGPSILRIQQVVRGDSAAYFCASSPIPGQGFRGYGYTFGSGTRLTVV.

This clonotype was detected only a few times. The chain combines TRBV27 with TRBJ1-5; D unresolved. This CDR3 is built from 15 residues. V was pared by 0 bases and J by 0 bases, with 6 bases between. The V gene's germline CDR1 is MNHEY and CDR2 SMNVEV (reference sequence). The CDR3 loop reads CASSLSRYSNQPQHF. For the CDR3, the DNA is TGTGCCAGCAGTTTATCCCGATATAGCAATCAGCCCCAGCATTTT.

This clonotype has a count of ten or more. This chain links TRBV9 with TRBJ1-1, with D uncertain. The CDR3 contains 14 residues. Between the trimmed V and J ends, which lost 0 bases and 1 base, there was a span of 7 bases. Germline CDR1 reads SGDLS; CDR2 reads YYNGEE. The CDR3, as DNA: TGTGCCAGCAGCGTAGATGGGTCGAACACTGAAGCTTTCTTT. Its translation is CASSVDGSNTEAFF.

This clonotype was seen a few times. V is TRBV11-2 and J is TRBJ2-7; no clear D gene. Germline V lookup: CDR1 SGHAT, CDR2 FQNNGV. V lost 1 base to trimming and J lost 4 bases, with 5 bases between them. The CDR3 runs 12 residues. The CDR3 is CASSLGIYEQYF. CDR3 bases: TGTGCCAGCAGCTTAGGAATTTACGAGCAGTACTTC.

This clonotype was recorded many times. An end of the junction does not agree with germline; a read error may underlie this. The chain uses TRBV15 and TRBJ2-1; 9 nucleotides line up with TRBD1. The germline V gene encodes CDR1 LNHNV and CDR2 YYDKDF (reference sequence). The CDR3 is 15 amino acids. The CDR3 DNA reads TGTGCCACCAGGAGAGAAGGGACAGGGTCCAATGAGCAGTTCTTC. Amino acid sequence: CATRREGTGSNEQFF.

This clonotype has a count of ten or more. The rearrangement links TRBV30 to TRBJ2-3; no clear D gene. The length of the CDR3 is 17 residues. CDR1 and CDR2 from the germline V gene are GTSNPN and SVGIG (reference sequence). V shed 2 bases and J shed 0 bases, with 18 bases lying between them. The DNA for the CDR3 is TGTGCCTGGAGTACCCCTTCGACATTAACGAGCACAGATACGCAGTATTTT. The encoded protein is CAWSTPSTLTSTDTQYF. Supplemented by reference TRBV30 and TRBJ2-3, the full variable domain reads SQTIHQWPATLVQPVGSPLSLECTVEGTSNPNLYWYRQAAGRGLQLLFYSVGIGQISSEVPQNLSASRPQDRQFILSSKKLLLSDSGFYLCAWSTPSTLTSTDTQYFGPGTRLTVL.

V and J are TRBV15 and TRBJ2-1; a weak D match, TRBD2 (5 bases). The CDR3 length is 19 residues. Germline V gives CDR1 LNHNV, CDR2 YYDKDF (reference sequence). V was pared by 3 bases and J by 0 bases, with 21 bases between. The CDR3 region has the DNA TGTGCCACCAGCAGCCCTTTGAGGAGTCGGGATCGCTCCTACAATGAGCAGTTCTTC. This sequence encodes CATSSPLRSRDRSYNEQFF.

V and J are TRBV5-1 and TRBJ2-1; maybe TRBD1 (6 bases). CDR1 is SGHRS and CDR2 is YFSETQ in the germline V gene. With 6 bases removed from V and 8 bases from J, the gap between germline ends came to 24 bases. The CDR3 loop spans 16 amino acids. For the CDR3, the DNA is TGCGCCAGCAATGACCCAAGTGGGGGCATTGTGGATGAGCAGTTCTTC. The encoded protein is CASNDPSGGIVDEQFF.

The J gene is TRBJ1-6, the V gene TRBV6-6; 7 nucleotides line up with TRBD1. The V gene end was trimmed by 7 bases and the J gene end by 5 bases; junction bases not matched to a gene: 5. The germline V gene has CDR1 MNHNY and CDR2 SVGAGI (reference sequence). CDR3 length equals 14 residues. In DNA form, the CDR3 reads TGTGCCAGCACCCCGGACAGGAATAATTCACCCCTCCACTTT. Translating it yields CASTPDRNNSPLHF.

The J gene is TRBJ1-1, the V gene TRBV28; maybe TRBD1 (6 bases). Trimming shortened V by 6 bases and J by 6 bases, and 29 bases separated the two germline ends. The CDR3 covers 18 residues. The germline gives CDR1 MDHEN, CDR2 SYDVKM. The DNA for the CDR3 is TGTGCCAGCAGGCCACCGTTTGGGCAGGGGCTCCAAGGGGCTGAAGCTTTCTTT. Amino acid sequence: CASRPPFGQGLQGAEAFF.

This clonotype occurred a few times. The chain employs TRBV20-1 and TRBJ2-1; TRBD2 agrees at 13 bases. This CDR3 is 18 amino acids long. V was pared by 5 bases and J by 0 bases, with 10 bases of the junction left unmatched. Germline V gene data show CDR1 as DFQATT and CDR2 as SNEGSKA (reference sequence). The CDR3 loop reads CSAEGLAGARVSYNEQFF. The CDR3 DNA is TGCAGTGCTGAAGGACTAGCGGGGGCCCGAGTCTCCTACAATGAGCAGTTCTTC.

The rearrangement links TRBV5-4 to TRBJ1-2; D is unresolved. There are 14 residues in the CDR3. V was shortened by 0 bases and J by 4 bases, with 10 bases between the two germline ends. Looked up from germline, CDR1 is SGHNT and CDR2 is YYREEE (reference sequence). CDR3 protein: CASSLEAAGYGYTF. The CDR3 DNA reads as TGTGCCAGCAGCTTGGAGGCAGCAGGCTATGGCTACACCTTC.

This clonotype was counted ten times or more. The chain carries TRBV29-1 and TRBJ2-3, with D hard to call. The CDR3 extends over 12 amino acids. The ends were cut back, 0 bases at V and 3 bases at J, with 4 bases in the middle. The germline CDR1 and CDR2 sequences are SQVTM and ANQGSEA. CDR3 bases: TGCAGCGTTGAAGAGGGGACAGATACGCAGTATTTT. Translating it yields CSVEEGTDTQYF.

The CDR3 bases are TGTGCCAGCAGCCAGGCGGGAGGAGCGGGGGGGCTGGGAGAGACCCAGTACTTC. Its protein is CASSQAGGAGGLGETQYF. V and J are TRBV4-2 and TRBJ2-5; TRBD2 agrees at 10 bases. Unmatched junction bases numbered 14, after V lost 3 bases and J lost 4 bases. This CDR3 region has 18 residues. CDR1 is LGHNA, CDR2 YNFKEQ, per germline.

The sample holds a few counts of this clonotype. The rearrangement links TRBV6-2 or TRBV6-3 to TRBJ2-3; no firm D call. The CDR3 is 15 amino acids. V lost 0 bases and J 6 bases, leaving 13 bases between the germline ends. The V gene's germline CDR1 is MNHEY and CDR2 SVGEGT. DNA for the CDR3: TGTGCCAGCAGTTACTCGGAAGCCCTCGGGGATACGCAGTATTTT. Encoded protein: CASSYSEALGDTQYF.

This clonotype has a count of ten or more. The CDR3 nucleotides are TGCAGTGCCCTGGGGCCTAGCGGGGGGGGCAATGAGCAGTTCTTC. This codes for CSALGPSGGGNEQFF. The chain uses TRBV20-1 and TRBJ2-1, with 12 bases matching TRBD2. Trimming at V came to 6 bases and at J to 6 bases, leaving 9 bases not matched to a gene. Germline loops: CDR1 DFQATT, CDR2 SNEGSKA (reference sequence). This CDR3 region has 15 residues.

The chain links TRBV20-1 to TRBJ2-5, with 12 bases fitting TRBD2. Germline V gene lookup returns CDR1 DFQATT and CDR2 SNEGSKA (reference sequence). This CDR3 is built from 14 residues. V lost 2 bases, J lost 4 bases, and 2 bases stayed unmatched. This CDR3 is CSARLAGGRETQYF. The CDR3 DNA follows: TGCAGTGCTAGACTAGCGGGAGGGCGAGAGACCCAGTACTTC.

This clonotype was observed a handful of times. Sequence at one end of the junction differs from germline and may be a read error. The chain is built from TRBV9 and TRBJ1-4; no firm D call. Germline values: CDR1 SGDLS, CDR2 YYNGEE. This CDR3 is 15 amino acids long. The DNA for the CDR3 is TGTGCCAGCAGCCCAGGAGGACGGATTAATAAAAAACTGTTTTTT. Translating it yields CASSPGGRINKKLFF.

This rearrangement joins TRBV27 to TRBJ2-7; the D is unclear. V was pared by 5 bases and J by 5 bases, with 13 bases between. Germline values: CDR1 MNHEY, CDR2 SMNVEV (reference sequence). The length of the CDR3 is 13 residues. The CDR3 loop is CASSPGRTNEQYF. The DNA of the CDR3 is TGTGCCAGCAGTCCCGGCAGAACGAACGAGCAGTACTTC.

The gene calls are TRBV2 and TRBJ1-5, with D possibly being TRBD1 (6 bases). Deletions cut 7 bases from V and 7 bases from J, with 29 bases between. The CDR3 runs 18 residues. Germline V gene sequence: CDR1 SNHLY, CDR2 FYNNEI. The CDR3 DNA sequence: TGTGCCAGCATGACCACGGGGAGGGGGGAAAAGATGAGACAGCCCCAGCATTTT. This gives the protein CASMTTGRGEKMRQPQHF. The full variable domain, rest sourced from reference TRBV2 and TRBJ1-5, is EPEVTQTPSHQVTQMGQEVILRCVPISNHLYFYWYRQILGQKVEFLVSFYNNEISEKSEIFDDQFSVERPDGSNFTLKIRSTKLEDSAMYFCASMTTGRGEKMRQPQHFGDGTRLSIL.

This chain connects TRBV30 to TRBJ2-3; D unresolved. Between the trimmed V and J ends, which lost 2 bases and 5 bases, there was a span of 17 bases. This CDR3 has 15 amino acids. CDR1 and CDR2 from the germline V gene are GTSNPN and SVGIG (reference sequence). CDR3 nucleotides: TGTGCCTGGAGTCGTAAGGGAATTGGGGAAGATACGCAGTATTTT. This sequence encodes CAWSRKGIGEDTQYF.

This CDR3 is CASSRLQGGPLHF. DNA for the CDR3: TGTGCCAGCAGTAGACTACAGGGAGGACCCCTCCACTTT. The rearrangement links TRBV11-2 to TRBJ1-6, with D possibly being TRBD1 (6 bases). This CDR3 is built from 13 residues. V lost 6 bases and J lost 12, with 15 bases in between. Germline CDR1 and CDR2: SGHAT and FQNNGV.

This clonotype was counted at least ten times. This sequence joins TRBV6-5 and TRBJ1-2; tentatively, D is TRBD1 (5 bases). The CDR3 is made up of 14 amino acids. V was trimmed by 2 bases and J by 8 bases, leaving 15 bases between them. Germline V gene sequence: CDR1 MNHEY, CDR2 SVGAGI. CDR3 nucleotides: TGTGCCAGCAGTTACACCAGGCAGGGTGACGGCTACACCTTC. Residues: CASSYTRQGDGYTF.

The genes are TRBV18 and TRBJ2-7, with D perhaps assigned TRBD1 or TRBD2 (5 bases each). Germline V CDR1 and CDR2: KGHSH, LQKENI. V was trimmed by 1 base and J by 0 bases, leaving 22 bases between them. The CDR3 covers 19 residues. CDR3 coding DNA: TGTGCCAGCTCACCACTCAGGGCAGCCGGGGAGCTTAGCTCCTACGAGCAGTACTTC. Encoded protein: CASSPLRAAGELSSYEQYF.